A single TCR beta chain is shown here with its context. Its specificity is not known. The data derive from a study of T cell repertoires in cytomegalovirus infection. TCRdb reprocessed the reads via MiXCR and lists one record per CDR3 protein. Of 310,000 or so distinct CDR3 sequences in the sample, 25% were seen once. J gave up 2 bases and V 5 bases, and 6 bases lay outside the gene matches. CDR1 is SEHNR and CDR2 is FQNEAQ in the germline V gene (reference sequence). The CDR3 runs to 16 residues. This chain connects TRBV7-9 to TRBJ2-7; 13 positions match TRBD2. This sample comprised cultured PBMCs, obtained from culture after CMV antigen stimulation. This receptor was taken from a human donor in good health (CMV status not recorded). Some clones in this sample may be carry-over from other donors' samples. CDR3 in amino acids: CASSTGLAGVAYEQYF. In DNA form, the CDR3 reads TGTGCCAGCAGCACCGGACTAGCGGGGGTCGCCTACGAGCAGTACTTC.